Each of the 21 T cell receptor beta chains below was sequenced from the same sample in a study of cytomegalovirus exposure and HLA in healthy donors. Vbeta (60) and Jbeta (13) primers were used in the PCR. The method was immunoSEQ multiplex PCR; TCRdb's version includes in-frame clones alone and lacks a portion of them. The table lists 90,000 or so clones, roughly 73% of them singletons. Sample: PBMCs. These receptors were obtained from a boy between 10 and 17 years old in good health and CMV-seronegative.

The V gene is TRBV10-2, the J gene TRBJ1-4, with a weak D call TRBD1 (5 bases). Looked up from germline, CDR1 is WSHSY and CDR2 is SAAADI. V lost 9 bases, J lost 5 bases, and 7 bases lay in between. This CDR3 is built from 11 residues. DNA of the CDR3: TGCGCCAGTGGGGGGAATGAAAAACTGTTTTTT. It encodes CASGGNEKLFF.

The V and J genes are TRBV28 and TRBJ2-7, with 8 bases fitting TRBD1. The V gene's germline CDR1 is MDHEN and CDR2 SYDVKM. V lost 4 bases to trimming and J lost 5 bases; unmatched junction nucleotides: 13. The CDR3 runs to 16 residues. The CDR3 loop is CASSSLWDRLGDEQYF. The CDR3 bases are TGTGCCAGCAGTTCACTTTGGGACAGGCTAGGGGACGAGCAGTACTTC.

In DNA form, the CDR3 reads TGTGCCAGCAGTGCACGGGACAGGGGGGCCGCTTATAACTATGGCTACACCTTC. This gives the protein CASSARDRGAAYNYGYTF. The chain uses TRBV6-1 and TRBJ1-2; TRBD1 agrees at 11 bases. The CDR3 consists of 18 residues. V gave up 4 bases and J gave up 1 base; unmatched junction bases: 11. Germline CDR1 MNHNS, CDR2 SASEGT.

This chain joins TRBV19 and TRBJ2-7; 8 bases are a match to TRBD1. V gave up 5 bases and J gave up 2 bases; unmatched junction bases: 8. The CDR3 extends over 15 amino acids. Germline CDR1 LNHDA, CDR2 SQIVND (reference sequence). The CDR3 reads CASSLTGTGAYEQYF. The CDR3 DNA follows: TGTGCCAGTAGTTTAACCGGGACAGGTGCCTACGAGCAGTACTTC.

This clone was seen once. In DNA form, the CDR3 reads TGCGCCAGCAGCCTGGGCGGGGCCACGGCCTACGAGCAGTACTTC. Amino acid sequence: CASSLGGATAYEQYF. The V call is TRBV5-1, the J call TRBJ2-7; weak D call: TRBD2 (6 bases). The CDR3 consists of 15 residues. V was pared by 4 bases and J by 2 bases, with 16 bases between. From germline, CDR1 is SGHRS and CDR2 YFSETQ.

This clone was observed a few times. The chain is built from TRBV5-6 and TRBJ2-5, with a weak D call TRBD1 (5 bases). This CDR3 has 15 residues. The V gene's germline CDR1 is SGHDT and CDR2 YYEEEE. With 4 bases removed from V and 1 base from J, the gap between germline ends came to 14 bases. This CDR3 reads CASSGRVTVQETQYF. In DNA form, the CDR3 reads TGTGCCAGCAGCGGACGGGTGACAGTCCAAGAGACCCAGTACTTC. The full variable domain, rest sourced from reference TRBV5-6 and TRBJ2-5, is DAGVTQSPTHLIKTRGQQVTLRCSPKSGHDTVSWYQQALGQGPQFIFQYYEEEERQRGNFPDRFSGHQFPNYSSELNVNALLLGDSALYLCASSGRVTVQETQYFGPGTRLLVL.

The rearrangement links TRBV12-5 to TRBJ2-5; D is perhaps TRBD1 (5 bases). The CDR3 loop spans 15 amino acids. V was cut by 7 bases and J by 1 base, with 16 bases left in between. CDR1 and CDR2 (germline): LGHNT, FRNRAP. The DNA of the CDR3 is TGTGCTAGTGCCCTATCAGGGAACGGCCAAGAGACCCAGTACTTC. It translates to CASALSGNGQETQYF.

The chain employs TRBV30 and TRBJ1-1; weak D call: TRBD1 (5 bases). CDR1 and CDR2 from the germline V gene are GTSNPN and SVGIG (reference sequence). V was trimmed by 1 base and J by 4 bases, leaving 13 bases between them. The CDR3 sequence is 14 residues long. The CDR3: CAWSADSPTTEAFF. CDR3 DNA sequence: TGTGCCTGGAGTGCCGACAGCCCTACCACTGAAGCTTTCTTT.

This CDR3 reads CASGTQLEAFF. The CDR3 region has the DNA TGTGCCAGCGGGACTCAGCTTGAAGCTTTCTTT. The chain is built from TRBV6-5 and TRBJ1-1, with D possibly TRBD1 on 5 matching bases. Germline CDR1 MNHEY, CDR2 SVGAGI. Trimming stripped 8 bases from V and 7 bases from J, with 11 bases between. The CDR3 spans 11 residues.

The CDR3 DNA follows: TGTGCCAGCAGTTTCGTGGACAGGGAGAACACTGAAGCTTTCTTT. It codes for CASSFVDRENTEAFF. The rearrangement links TRBV28 to TRBJ1-1; 8 positions agree with TRBD1. Per the germline V gene, CDR1 is MDHEN and CDR2 is SYDVKM. J lost 1 base, V lost 3 bases, and 4 bases had no gene match. CDR3 length: 15 residues. The full variable domain, its missing parts supplied by reference TRBV28 and TRBJ1-1, is DVKVTQSSRYLVKRTGEKVFLECVQDMDHENMFWYRQDPGLGLRLIYFSYDVKMKEKGDIPEGYSVSREKKERFSLILESASTNQTSMYLCASSFVDRENTEAFFGQGTRLTVV.

This chain links TRBV7-8 with TRBJ2-7; 7 bases line up with TRBD1. Germline V gene sequence: CDR1 SGHVS, CDR2 FQNEAQ. This CDR3 contains 14 residues. The J segment lost 2 bases and the V segment lost 4 bases, leaving 5 bases of the junction unmatched. The CDR3 region has the DNA TGTGCCAGCAGCTCGAGGGACAGCGCCTACGAGCAGTACTTC. It translates to CASSSRDSAYEQYF. The whole variable domain, filled in from reference TRBV7-8 and TRBJ2-7, reads GAGVSQSPRYKVAKRGQDVALRCDPISGHVSLFWYQQALGQGPEFLTYFQNEAQLDKSGLPSDRFFAERPEGSVSTLKIQRTQQEDSAVYLCASSSRDSAYEQYFGPGTRLTVT.

The genes are TRBV4-1 and TRBJ1-1; TRBD1 agrees at 8 bases. This CDR3 has 15 amino acids. Germline values: CDR1 MGHRA, CDR2 YSYEKL. Trimming removed 1 base from V and 5 bases from J; junction bases left unmatched: 6. The CDR3 nucleotides read TGCGCCAGCAGCCAAGTTCAGGGGGCGCGGACTGAAGCTTTCTTT. Protein product: CASSQVQGARTEAFF.

The rearrangement uses TRBV30 and TRBJ2-6; D remains unclear. Trimming cost V 0 bases and J 0 bases, with 6 bases left between them. Germline V gene sequence: CDR1 GTSNPN, CDR2 SVGIG (reference sequence). This CDR3 has 15 amino acids. The chain's CDR3 is CAWSVPSSGANVLTF. CDR3 nucleotides: TGTGCCTGGAGTGTACCCAGCTCTGGGGCCAACGTCCTGACTTTC.

This chain connects TRBV4-1 to TRBJ2-1, with 7 bases that match TRBD1. The CDR3 loop spans 13 amino acids. The germline CDR1 and CDR2 sequences are MGHRA and YSYEKL. V was pared by 7 bases and J by 7 bases, with 7 bases of the junction left unmatched. As DNA, the CDR3 is TGCGCCAGCAAAAGAACAGGGGAAAATGAGCAGTTCTTC. Amino acids: CASKRTGENEQFF.

V and J are TRBV30 and TRBJ2-1; D ambiguous. The germline V gene encodes CDR1 GTSNPN and CDR2 SVGIG (reference sequence). Trimming took 0 bases from V and 8 from J, leaving 14 bases between them. The CDR3 sequence is 14 residues long. CDR3 loop: CAWSVLALFDEQFF. CDR3 sequence (DNA): TGTGCCTGGAGTGTACTTGCGCTGTTTGATGAGCAGTTCTTC.

This clone was counted between two and nine times. The chain is built from TRBV7-2 and TRBJ2-5; D gene unclear. The ends were cut back, 4 bases at V and 7 bases at J, with 10 bases in the middle. CDR1 and CDR2 from the germline V gene are SGHTA and FQGNSA. This CDR3 comprises 12 residues. CDR3 residues: CASSYPLGTQYF. The CDR3 bases are TGTGCCAGCAGCTACCCCCTCGGGACCCAGTACTTC.

The genes are TRBV9 and TRBJ2-5; D is undetermined. The ends were cut back, 4 bases at V and 7 bases at J, with 14 bases in the middle. The CDR3 loop spans 13 amino acids. Germline CDR1 is SGDLS and CDR2 is YYNGEE. In nucleotides, the CDR3 is TGTGCCAGCAGCCTTCTAGGTTTTGGGACCCAGTACTTC. Residues: CASSLLGFGTQYF.

The rearrangement uses TRBV15 and TRBJ2-1; D uncertain. CDR3 length: 14 residues. Germline CDR1 LNHNV, CDR2 YYDKDF (reference sequence). The V end was cut by 1 base, the J end by 5 bases, with 9 bases between. CDR3: CATSRGVADNEQFF. The CDR3 coding sequence is TGTGCCACCAGCAGAGGTGTGGCGGACAATGAGCAGTTCTTC.

On this clone: Other DNA sequences of this sample code for an identical CDR3. The rearrangement uses TRBV7-2 and TRBJ1-1, with D perhaps matching TRBD1 (6 bases). This CDR3 is 14 amino acids long. V gave up 2 bases and J gave up 0 bases, with 7 bases separating them. Per germline, CDR1 SGHTA and CDR2 FQGNSA. CDR3 sequence: CASSLQGLNTEAFF. The CDR3 DNA reads TGTGCCAGCAGCTTACAGGGGCTGAACACTGAAGCTTTCTTT.

This chain joins TRBV28 and TRBJ1-5; the D is unclear. V was pared by 4 bases and J by 2 bases, with 12 bases between. CDR3 length: 15 residues. Germline values: CDR1 MDHEN, CDR2 SYDVKM. The CDR3 DNA reads TGTGCCAGCAGTTCAACGGGAGGAGGCAATCAGCCCCAGCATTTT. Translated: CASSSTGGGNQPQHF.

The chain recombines TRBV11-2 with TRBJ2-2; TRBD2 agrees at 7 bases. V shed 6 bases and J 1 base; nucleotides not matched to a gene: 8. From germline, CDR1 is SGHAT and CDR2 FQNNGV. This CDR3 comprises 16 residues. Written as DNA, the CDR3 is TGTGCCAGCAGACTACCTAGCGGTGGGAACACCGGGGAGCTGTTTTTT. The encoded protein is CASRLPSGGNTGELFF.